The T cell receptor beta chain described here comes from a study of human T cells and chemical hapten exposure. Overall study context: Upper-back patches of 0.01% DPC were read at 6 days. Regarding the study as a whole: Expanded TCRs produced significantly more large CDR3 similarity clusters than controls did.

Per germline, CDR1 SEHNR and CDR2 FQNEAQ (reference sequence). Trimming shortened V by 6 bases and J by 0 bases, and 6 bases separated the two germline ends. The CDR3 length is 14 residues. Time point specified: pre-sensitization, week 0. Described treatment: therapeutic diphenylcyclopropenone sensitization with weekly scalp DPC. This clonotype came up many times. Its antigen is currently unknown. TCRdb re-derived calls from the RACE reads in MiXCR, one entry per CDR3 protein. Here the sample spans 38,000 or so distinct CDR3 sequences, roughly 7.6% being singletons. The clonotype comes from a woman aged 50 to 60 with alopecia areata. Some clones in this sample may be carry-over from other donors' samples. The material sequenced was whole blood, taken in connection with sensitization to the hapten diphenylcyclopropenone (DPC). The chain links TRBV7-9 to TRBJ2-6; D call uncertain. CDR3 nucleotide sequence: TGTGCCAGCAGACTGGTCTCTGGGGCCAACGTCCTGACTTTC. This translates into CASRLVSGANVLTF. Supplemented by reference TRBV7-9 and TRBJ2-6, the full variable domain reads DTGVSQNPRHKITKRGQNVTFRCDPISEHNRLYWYRQTLGQGPEFLTYFQNEAQLEKSRLLSDRFSAERPKGSFSTLEIQRTEQGDSAMYLCASRLVSGANVLTFGAGSRLTVL.